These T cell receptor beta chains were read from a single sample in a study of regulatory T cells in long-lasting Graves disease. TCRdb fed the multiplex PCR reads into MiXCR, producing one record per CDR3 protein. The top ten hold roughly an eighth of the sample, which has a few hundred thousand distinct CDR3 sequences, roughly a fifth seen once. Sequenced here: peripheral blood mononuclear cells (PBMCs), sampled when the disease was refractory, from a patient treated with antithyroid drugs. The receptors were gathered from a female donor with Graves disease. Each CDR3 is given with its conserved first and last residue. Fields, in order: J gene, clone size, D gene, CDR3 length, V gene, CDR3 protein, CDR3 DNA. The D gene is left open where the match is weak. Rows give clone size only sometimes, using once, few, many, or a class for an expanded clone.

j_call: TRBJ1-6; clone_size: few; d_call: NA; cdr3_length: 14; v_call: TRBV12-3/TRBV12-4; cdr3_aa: CASTAGDANSPLHF; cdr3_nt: TGTGCCAGCACGGCAGGAGACGCGAATTCACCCCTCCACTTT
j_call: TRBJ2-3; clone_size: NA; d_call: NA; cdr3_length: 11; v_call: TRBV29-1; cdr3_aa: CSATSTDTQYF; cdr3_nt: TGCAGCGCTACTAGCACAGATACGCAGTATTTT
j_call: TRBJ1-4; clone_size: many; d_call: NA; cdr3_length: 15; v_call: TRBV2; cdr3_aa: CASSEQGPGNEKLFF; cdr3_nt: TGTGCCAGCAGTGAACAGGGGCCGGGGAATGAAAAACTGTTTTTT
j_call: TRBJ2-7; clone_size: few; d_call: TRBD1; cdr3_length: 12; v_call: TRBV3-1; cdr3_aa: CASLGQNFEQYF; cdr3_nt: TGTGCCAGCTTGGGACAGAATTTCGAGCAGTACTTC
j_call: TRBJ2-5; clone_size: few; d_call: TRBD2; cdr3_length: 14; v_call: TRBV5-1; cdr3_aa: CASNTGGRGETQYF; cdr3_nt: TGCGCCAGCAACACCGGCGGGCGGGGGGAGACCCAGTACTTC
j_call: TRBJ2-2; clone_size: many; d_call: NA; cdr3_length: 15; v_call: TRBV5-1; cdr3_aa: CASSWDGPNTGELFF; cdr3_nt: TGCGCCAGCAGCTGGGACGGCCCGAACACCGGGGAGCTGTTTTTT
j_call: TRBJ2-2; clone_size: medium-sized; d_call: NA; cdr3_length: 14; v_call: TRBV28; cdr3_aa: CASSPPAEAGELFF; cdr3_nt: TGTGCCAGCAGTCCACCAGCAGAGGCCGGGGAGCTGTTTTTT
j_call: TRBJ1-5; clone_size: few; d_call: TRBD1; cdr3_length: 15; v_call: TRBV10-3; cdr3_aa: CASPDRLDSNQPQHF; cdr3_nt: TGTGCCAGCCCGGACAGGCTTGATAGCAATCAGCCCCAGCATTTT
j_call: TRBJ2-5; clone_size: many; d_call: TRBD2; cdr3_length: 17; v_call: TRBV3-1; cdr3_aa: CASSQSARGTRHETQYF; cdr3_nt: TGTGCCAGCAGCCAAAGTGCTAGAGGGACTAGACACGAGACCCAGTACTTC
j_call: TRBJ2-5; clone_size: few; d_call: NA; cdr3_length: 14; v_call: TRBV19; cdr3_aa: CASSNLRGQETQYF; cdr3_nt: TGTGCCAGTAGCAACCTCAGGGGACAAGAGACCCAGTACTTC
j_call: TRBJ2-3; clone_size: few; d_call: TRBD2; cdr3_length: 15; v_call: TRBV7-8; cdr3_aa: CASSYFSGSDDTQYF; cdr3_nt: TGTGCCAGCAGCTACTTCAGCGGGAGTGACGATACGCAGTATTTT
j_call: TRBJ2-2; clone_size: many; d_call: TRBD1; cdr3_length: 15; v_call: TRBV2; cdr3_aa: CASRPEGQGTGELFF; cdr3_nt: TGTGCCAGCAGGCCTGAAGGACAGGGCACCGGGGAGCTGTTTTTT
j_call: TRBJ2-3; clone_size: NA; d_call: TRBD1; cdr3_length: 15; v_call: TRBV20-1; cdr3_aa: CSAREQGASTDTQYF; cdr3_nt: TGCAGTGCTAGAGAGCAGGGGGCAAGCACAGATACGCAGTATTTT
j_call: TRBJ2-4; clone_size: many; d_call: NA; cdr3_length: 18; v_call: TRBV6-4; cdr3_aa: CASSDSTGQNFAKNIQYF; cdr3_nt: TGTGCCAGCAGTGACTCCACGGGACAAAATTTTGCCAAAAACATTCAGTACTTC
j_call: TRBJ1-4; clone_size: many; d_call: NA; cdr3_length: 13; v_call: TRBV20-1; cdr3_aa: CSARKGSNEKLFF; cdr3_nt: TGCAGTGCTAGAAAGGGGAGTAATGAAAAACTGTTTTTT
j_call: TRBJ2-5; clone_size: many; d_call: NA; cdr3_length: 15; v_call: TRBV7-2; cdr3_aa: CASSLAGVSQETQYF; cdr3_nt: TGTGCCAGCAGCCTAGCAGGGGTATCTCAAGAGACCCAGTACTTC
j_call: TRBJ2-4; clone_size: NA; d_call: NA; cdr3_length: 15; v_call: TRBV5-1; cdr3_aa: CASSLGTQAKNIQYF; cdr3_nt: TGCGCCAGCAGCTTGGGGACACAAGCCAAAAACATTCAGTACTTC
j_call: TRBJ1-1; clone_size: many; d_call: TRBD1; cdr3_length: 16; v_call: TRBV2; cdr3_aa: CASSQRRGTGTFEAFF; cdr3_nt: TGTGCCAGCAGTCAAAGGCGAGGGACAGGGACTTTCGAAGCTTTCTTT
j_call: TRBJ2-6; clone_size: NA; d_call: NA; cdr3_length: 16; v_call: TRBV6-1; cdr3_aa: CASSEWGISGANVLTF; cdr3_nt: TGTGCCAGCAGTGAATGGGGCATCTCTGGGGCCAACGTCCTGACTTTC
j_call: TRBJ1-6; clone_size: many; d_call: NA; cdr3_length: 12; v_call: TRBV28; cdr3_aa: CASRQSGSPLHF; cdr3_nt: TGTGCCAGCAGACAGTCGGGTTCACCCCTCCACTTT
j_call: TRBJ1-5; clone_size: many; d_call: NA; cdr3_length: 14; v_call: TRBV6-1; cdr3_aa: CATTRDFGDQPQHF; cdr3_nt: TGTGCCACCACCCGGGACTTCGGAGACCAGCCCCAGCATTTT
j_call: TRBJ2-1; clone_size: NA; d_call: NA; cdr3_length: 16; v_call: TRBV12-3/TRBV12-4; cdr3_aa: CASSPGSTRGYNEQFF; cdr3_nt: TGTGCCAGCAGTCCAGGGAGCACGAGGGGGTACAATGAGCAGTTCTTC
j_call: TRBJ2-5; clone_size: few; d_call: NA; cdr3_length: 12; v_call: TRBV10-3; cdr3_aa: CAISEKGETQYF; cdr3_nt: TGTGCCATCAGTGAAAAAGGAGAGACCCAGTACTTC
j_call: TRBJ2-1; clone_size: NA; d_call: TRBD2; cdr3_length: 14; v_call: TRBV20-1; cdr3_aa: CSARDSQREIEQFF; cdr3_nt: TGCAGTGCTAGAGATAGCCAGCGGGAGATTGAGCAGTTCTTC
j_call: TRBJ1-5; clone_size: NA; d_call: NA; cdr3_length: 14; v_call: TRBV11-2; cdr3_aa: CASSLWGADQPQHF; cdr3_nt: TGTGCCAGCAGCTTATGGGGGGCTGATCAGCCCCAGCATTTT
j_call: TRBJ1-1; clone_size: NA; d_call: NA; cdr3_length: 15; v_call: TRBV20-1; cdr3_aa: CSASSPAGVNTEAFF; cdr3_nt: TGCAGTGCTAGCAGCCCCGCAGGGGTCAACACTGAAGCTTTCTTT
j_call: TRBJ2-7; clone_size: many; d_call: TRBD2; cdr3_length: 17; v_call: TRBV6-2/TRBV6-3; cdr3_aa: CASSYSYASGASYEQYF; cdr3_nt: TGTGCCAGCAGTTACTCGTATGCTAGCGGGGCCTCCTACGAGCAGTACTTC
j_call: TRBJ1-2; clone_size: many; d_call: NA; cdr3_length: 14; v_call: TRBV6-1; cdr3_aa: CASSPPGGGDGYTF; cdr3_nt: TGTGCCAGCAGCCCCCCTGGTGGGGGCGATGGCTACACCTTC
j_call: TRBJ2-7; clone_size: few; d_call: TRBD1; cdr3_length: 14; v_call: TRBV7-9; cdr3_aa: CASSRGQGFYEQYF; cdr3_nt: TGTGCCAGCAGCCGAGGACAGGGTTTTTACGAGCAGTACTTC
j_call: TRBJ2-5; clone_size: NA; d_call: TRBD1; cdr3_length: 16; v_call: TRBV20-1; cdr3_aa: CSARVGGAGGGETQYF; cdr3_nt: TGCAGTGCTAGAGTCGGAGGGGCAGGGGGCGGGGAGACCCAGTACTTC